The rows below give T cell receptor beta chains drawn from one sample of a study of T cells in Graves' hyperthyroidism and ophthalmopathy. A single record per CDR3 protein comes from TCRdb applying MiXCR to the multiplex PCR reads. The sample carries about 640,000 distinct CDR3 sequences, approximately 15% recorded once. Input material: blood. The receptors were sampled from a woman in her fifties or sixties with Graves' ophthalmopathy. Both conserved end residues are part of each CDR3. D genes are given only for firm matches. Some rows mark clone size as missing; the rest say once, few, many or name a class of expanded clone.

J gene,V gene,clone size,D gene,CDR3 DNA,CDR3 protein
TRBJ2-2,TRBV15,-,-,TGTGCCACCCTTTCAGGGGCGCGGTTTGGGACCGGGGAGCTGTTTTTT,CATLSGARFGTGELFF
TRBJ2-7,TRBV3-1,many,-,TGTGCCAGCGGCGGGCTAGCTAAACCATACGAGCAGTACTTC,CASGGLAKPYEQYF
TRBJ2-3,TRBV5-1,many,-,TGCGCCAGCAGCTTGAGAGGCCTAGCTATAGATACGCAGTATTTT,CASSLRGLAIDTQYF
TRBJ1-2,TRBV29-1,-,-,TGCAGCGGAGGGACCGAGTATGGCTACACCTTC,CSGGTEYGYTF
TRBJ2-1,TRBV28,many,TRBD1,TGTGCTTGGGGACAGGGAATTTACAATGAGCAGTTCTTC,CAWGQGIYNEQFF
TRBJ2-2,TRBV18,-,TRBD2,TGTGCCAGCTCACCACAGACTAGCGGATACACCGGGGAGCTGTTTTTT,CASSPQTSGYTGELFF
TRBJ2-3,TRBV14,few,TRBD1,TGTGCCAGCAGCCAAGATTGGGGGACAGGGGCCACAGATACGCAGTATTTT,CASSQDWGTGATDTQYF
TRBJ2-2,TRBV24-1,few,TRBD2,TGTGCCACCAGTGATAGGGAGGGGCGCTCCATGATAACCGGGGAGCTGTTTTTT,CATSDREGRSMITGELFF
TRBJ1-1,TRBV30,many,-,TGTGCCTGGAGTGTATGGGGGGTGCGGGCCACTGAAGCTTTCTTT,CAWSVWGVRATEAFF
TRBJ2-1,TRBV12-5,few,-,TGTGCTAGTGTCGACAGAACGGGGGATGAGCAGTTCTTC,CASVDRTGDEQFF
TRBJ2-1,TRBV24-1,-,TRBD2,TGTGCCACCAAAGGGACTAGCGGGGACTCTTACAATGAGCAGTTCTTC,CATKGTSGDSYNEQFF
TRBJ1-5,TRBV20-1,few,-,TGCAGTGCTAGAGATTTCGGGTTGAATCAGCCCCAGCATTTT,CSARDFGLNQPQHF
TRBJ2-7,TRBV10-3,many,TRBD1,TGTGCCATCAGTGAGTCGAGGAGGACAGGGAGAAACGAGCAGTACTTC,CAISESRRTGRNEQYF
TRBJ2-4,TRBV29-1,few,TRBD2,TGCAGCGTCGGGACTAGCAACATTCAGTACTTC,CSVGTSNIQYF
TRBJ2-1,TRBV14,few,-,TGTGCCAGCATCCCTCCACGGGGCTACCTCATCGGGTCCTACAATGAGCAGTTCTTC,CASIPPRGYLIGSYNEQFF
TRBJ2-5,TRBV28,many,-,TGTGCCAGCAGTTTGCCGACCGGGACACAAGAGACCCAGTACTTC,CASSLPTGTQETQYF
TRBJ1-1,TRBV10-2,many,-,TGCGCCAGCAGCGAGAAGGTTGGCGCGGGGGCACTTTCGAACACTGAAGCTTTCTTT,CASSEKVGAGALSNTEAFF
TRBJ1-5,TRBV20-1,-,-,TGCAGTGCTAGTACTATCGGGGCAGACCATCAGCCCCAGCATTTT,CSASTIGADHQPQHF
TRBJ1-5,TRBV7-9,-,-,TGTGCCAGCAGCTTAGGGGCAGTTTCTCAGCCCCAGCATTTT,CASSLGAVSQPQHF
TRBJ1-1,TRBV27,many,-,TGTGCCAGCAGTCCAGCGCTTGGCGGGGAAGCTTTCTTT,CASSPALGGEAFF
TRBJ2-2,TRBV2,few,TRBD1,TGTGCCAGAACAAGACAGGGTAGGGACACCGGGGAGCTGTTTTTT,CARTRQGRDTGELFF
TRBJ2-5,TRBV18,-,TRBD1,TGTGCCAGCTCACCATTGGACAGGGGAGAAGAGACCCAGTACTTC,CASSPLDRGEETQYF
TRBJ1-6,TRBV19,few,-,TGTGCCAGTCATCGCTCCTATAATTCACCCCTCCACTTT,CASHRSYNSPLHF
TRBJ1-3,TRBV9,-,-,TGTGCCAGCAGCGTAGACGCCGGAATCTCTGGAAACACCATATATTTT,CASSVDAGISGNTIYF
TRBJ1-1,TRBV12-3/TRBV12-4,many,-,TGTGCCAGCAGTTTGGACAGAATGAACACTGAAGCTTTCTTT,CASSLDRMNTEAFF
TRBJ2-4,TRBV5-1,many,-,TGCGCCAGCAGCTCCGTCTTGGGCTTTGGAAACATTCAGTACTTC,CASSSVLGFGNIQYF
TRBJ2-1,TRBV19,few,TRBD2,TGTGCCAGCGGGACTAGCGGGAGGGTAATTTACAATGAGCAGTTCTTC,CASGTSGRVIYNEQFF
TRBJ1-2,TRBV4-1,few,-,TGCGCCAGCAGCCCTCAGACGGGCGCCGAGTATGGCTACACCTTC,CASSPQTGAEYGYTF
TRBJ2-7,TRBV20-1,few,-,TGCAGTGCTAGCCACAGGAATCCGTCCTACGAGCAGTACTTC,CSASHRNPSYEQYF
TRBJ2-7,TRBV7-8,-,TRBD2,TGTGCCAGCAGCCCTCTACGCGGGAGATCCTACGAGCAGTACTTC,CASSPLRGRSYEQYF